Below, one T cell receptor beta chain is given with its context. What it binds is not known. Germline CDR1 DFQATT, CDR2 SNEGSKA (reference sequence). This CDR3 region has 17 residues. Unmatched junction bases numbered 15, after V lost 4 bases and J lost 8 bases. TCRdb reprocessed the reads via MiXCR and lists one record per CDR3 protein. The sample lists 450,000 to 600,000 distinct CDR3 sequences, approximately 46% occurring once. This specimen comes from a study of T cell repertoires in cytomegalovirus infection. Study details: Selection of CMV epitopes for the study included recently identified HLA-C-restricted and well-studied HLA-B-restricted ones. CMV infection plus the matching HLA type was flagged by public TCR beta signatures. Regarding the study as a whole: The study found HLA-C-restricted CMV-specific TCR beta clonotypes dominating the ex vivo response.

This sequence originates from a human donor in good health (CMV status not recorded). Some clones in this sample may be carry-over from other donors' samples. V usage is TRBV20-1 and J usage is TRBJ2-1; TRBD2 matches 12 bases. Sample: cultured PBMCs, taken from culture after CMV antigen stimulation. Here the CDR3 reads CSATTSGRGLGLDEQFF. The DNA for the CDR3 is TGCAGTGCTACGACTAGCGGGAGAGGATTGGGGTTGGATGAGCAGTTCTTC.